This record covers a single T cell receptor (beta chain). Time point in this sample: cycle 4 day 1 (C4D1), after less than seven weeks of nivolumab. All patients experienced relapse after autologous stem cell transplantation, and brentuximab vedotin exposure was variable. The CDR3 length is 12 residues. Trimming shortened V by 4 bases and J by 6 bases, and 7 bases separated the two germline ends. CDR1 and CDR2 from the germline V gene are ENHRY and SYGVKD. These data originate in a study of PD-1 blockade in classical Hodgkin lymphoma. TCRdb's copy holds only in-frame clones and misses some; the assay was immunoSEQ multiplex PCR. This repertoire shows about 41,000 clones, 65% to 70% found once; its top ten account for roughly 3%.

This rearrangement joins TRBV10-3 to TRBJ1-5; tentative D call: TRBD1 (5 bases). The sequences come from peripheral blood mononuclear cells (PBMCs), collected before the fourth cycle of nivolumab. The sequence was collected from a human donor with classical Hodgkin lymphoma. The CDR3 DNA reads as TGTGCCATCAGTGGGGGGAGTCAGCCCCAGCATTTT. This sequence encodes CAISGGSQPQHF.